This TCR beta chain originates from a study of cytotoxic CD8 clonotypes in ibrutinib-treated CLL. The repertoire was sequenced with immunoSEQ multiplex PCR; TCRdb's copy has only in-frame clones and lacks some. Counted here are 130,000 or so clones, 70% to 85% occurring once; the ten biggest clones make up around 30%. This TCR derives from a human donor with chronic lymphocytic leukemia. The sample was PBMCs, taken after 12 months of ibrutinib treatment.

CDR3 sequence (DNA): TGCGCCAGCAGCCGACAGGTTTCGGGAGGAAACACCATATATTTT. Its translation is CASSRQVSGGNTIYF. The V and J genes are TRBV4-1 and TRBJ1-3; D may be TRBD1 (6 bases). The germline CDR1 and CDR2 sequences are MGHRA and YSYEKL. V lost 4 bases and J 4 bases, leaving 14 bases between the germline ends. This CDR3 comprises 15 residues.